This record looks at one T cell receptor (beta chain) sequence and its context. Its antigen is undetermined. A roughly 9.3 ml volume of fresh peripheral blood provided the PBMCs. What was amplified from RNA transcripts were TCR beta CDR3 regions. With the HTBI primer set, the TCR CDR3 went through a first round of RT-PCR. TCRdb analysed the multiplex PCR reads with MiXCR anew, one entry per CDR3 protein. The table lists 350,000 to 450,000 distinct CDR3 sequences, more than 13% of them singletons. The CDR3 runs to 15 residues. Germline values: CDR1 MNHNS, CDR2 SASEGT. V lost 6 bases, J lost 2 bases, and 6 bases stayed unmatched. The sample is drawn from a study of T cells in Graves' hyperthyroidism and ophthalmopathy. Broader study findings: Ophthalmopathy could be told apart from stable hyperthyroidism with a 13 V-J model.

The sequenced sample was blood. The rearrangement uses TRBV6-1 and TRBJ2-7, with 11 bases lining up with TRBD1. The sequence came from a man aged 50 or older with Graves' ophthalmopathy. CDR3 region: CASRSDRGQPYEQYF. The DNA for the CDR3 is TGTGCCAGCAGATCGGACAGGGGGCAACCCTACGAGCAGTACTTC.